The entry that follows covers one TCR beta chain sequence. The antigen is not known. Between the trimmed V and J ends, which lost 2 bases and 2 bases, there was a span of 12 bases. This CDR3 has 15 residues. Germline V gene sequence: CDR1 KGHSH, CDR2 LQKENI. The assay was immunoSEQ multiplex PCR, and TCRdb's table has in-frame clones only and misses some. Found here are 85,000 to 110,000 clones, about 88% of them singletons; the top ten hold approximately 3%. The sample originates from a study of T cell clones after liver transplantation. For the study at large: In this trial, immunosuppression withdrawal was attempted within 2 years of liver transplant. TCRbeta sequencing after a pre-transplant mixed lymphocyte reaction identified graft-donor-reactive clones, later tracked in post-transplant blood. At least one year of complete immunosuppression withdrawal without enzymes over twice normal defined tolerance. Whole-study findings and limits: Migration into the graft, not deletion, may explain lost graft donor-reactive T cells.

V usage is TRBV18 and J usage is TRBJ2-5; D is uncertain. The sample was CD4+ T cells from blood, taken around 50 months after liver transplant. The receptor was isolated from a human patient who received a liver transplant. Some of the T cells might come from the graft donor. CDR3 in DNA: TGTGCCAGCTCACCAAGCCCAAGACGGCAAGAGACCCAGTACTTC. Amino acid sequence: CASSPSPRRQETQYF. Together with reference TRBV18 and TRBJ2-5, the CDR3 gives the full variable domain: NAGVMQNPRHLVRRRGQEARLRCSPMKGHSHVYWYRQLPEEGLKFMVYLQKENIIDESGMPKERFSAEFPKEGPSILRIQQVVRGDSAAYFCASSPSPRRQETQYFGPGTRLLVL.